The subject of this entry is one TCR beta chain. What it recognizes is unknown. TCRdb keeps only in-frame clones here, not all; method: immunoSEQ multiplex PCR. The sample includes approximately 140,000 clones, about 91% of them seen just once. The record originates from a study of T cell responses to AZD1222 COVID-19 vaccine. General study points: Repertoires were collected only later (after the peak T cell response had occurred). Only five or six people who got AZD1222 tested seropositive at baseline.

This sequence originates from an adult in good health. The starting material was peripheral blood, obtained on day 0 of AZD1222 vaccination.

In nucleotides, the CDR3 is TGTGCCAGCAGTTTGTTCCATCCCGGGGCAGATACGCAGTATTTT. Translated, it gives CASSLFHPGADTQYF. The J gene is TRBJ2-3, the V gene TRBV28; a possible D gene is TRBD2 (5 bases). The CDR3 sequence is 15 residues long. Trimming pared 3 bases from V and 4 bases from J, leaving 14 bases between. Germline V gives CDR1 MDHEN, CDR2 SYDVKM.